Below, 5 T cell receptor beta chains from the same sample are listed, as sequenced in a study of CD8+ T cells in alopecia areata. cDNA prepared by RNA extraction and subsequent reverse transcription served as the template for sequencing. Measured with immunoSEQ multiplex PCR; TCRdb has only the in-frame clones, and not every one. The data show about 120,000 clones, with 35% to 40% seen just once and about 3.1% held by the top ten. Sequenced: CD4+ T cells sorted from blood. These receptors all come from a human donor with alopecia areata.

This clone was seen more than once but under ten times. The chain combines TRBV29-1 with TRBJ2-2, with 8 bases that match TRBD1. Germline loops: CDR1 SQVTM, CDR2 ANQGSEA. The CDR3 runs 14 residues. Trimming cost V 7 bases and J 0 bases; bases outside gene matches: 4. DNA of the CDR3: TGCAGCGCCGTACAGGGGGCGAACACCGGGGAGCTGTTTTTT. This codes for CSAVQGANTGELFF.

This clone was found a few times. The chain couples TRBV28 to TRBJ2-2; tentative D call: TRBD2 (6 bases). Trimming stripped 4 bases from V and 6 bases from J, with 21 bases between. There are 17 residues in the CDR3. Germline CDR1 and CDR2: MDHEN and SYDVKM. The CDR3 sequence: CASSWPGWRRGSGELFF. The CDR3 nucleotides are TGTGCCAGCAGTTGGCCGGGCTGGCGTCGGGGGTCCGGGGAGCTGTTTTTT.

CDR3 amino acids: CASSRGTGALYSGYTF. The CDR3 nucleotides are TGTGCCAGCAGCCGCGGGACAGGGGCTCTCTATAGTGGCTACACCTTC. The chain has TRBV7-9 and TRBJ1-2; 10 bases align to TRBD1. The germline CDR1 and CDR2 sequences are SEHNR and FQNEAQ (reference sequence). Trimming removed 5 bases from V and 7 bases from J; junction bases left unmatched: 13. The CDR3 has 16 residues.

The table lists this clone with a few counts. The chain combines TRBV29-1 with TRBJ1-2; tentative D call: TRBD1 (5 bases). The germline V gene has CDR1 SQVTM and CDR2 ANQGSEA. V was cut by 7 bases and J by 2 bases, with 11 bases left in between. CDR3 size: 12 residues. CDR3 amino acids: CSGGGYNYGYTF. In DNA, the CDR3 is TGCAGCGGGGGGGGATACAACTATGGCTACACCTTC. The full variable domain, completed using reference TRBV29-1 and TRBJ1-2, is SAVISQKPSRDICQRGTSLTIQCQVDSQVTMMFWYRQQPGQSLTLIATANQGSEATYESGFVIDKFPISRPNLTFSTLTVSNMSPEDSSIYLCSGGGYNYGYTFGSGTRLTVV.

There are a few counts of this clone. J is TRBJ1-5 and V is TRBV7-2; D is ambiguous. Germline V gene data show CDR1 as SGHTA and CDR2 as FQGNSA. The CDR3 spans 13 residues. The V end lost 0 bases, the J end lost 8 bases, and 8 bases lay between the germline ends. Written as DNA, the CDR3 is TGTGCCAGCAGCTTAGCTAGACGGGAGCCCCAGCATTTT. Its translation is CASSLARREPQHF.